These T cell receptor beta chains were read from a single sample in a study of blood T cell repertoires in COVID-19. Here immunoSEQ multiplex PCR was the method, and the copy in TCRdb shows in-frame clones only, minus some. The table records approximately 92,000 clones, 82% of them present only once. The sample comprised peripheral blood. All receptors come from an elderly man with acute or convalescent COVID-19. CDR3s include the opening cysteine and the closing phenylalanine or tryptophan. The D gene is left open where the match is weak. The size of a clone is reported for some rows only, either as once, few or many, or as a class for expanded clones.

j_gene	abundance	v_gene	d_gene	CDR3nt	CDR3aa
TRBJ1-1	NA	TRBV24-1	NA	TGTGCCACCAGTGATGGCGGGGCGAACACTGAAGCTTTCTTT	CATSDGGANTEAFF
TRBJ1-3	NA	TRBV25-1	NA	TGTGCCAGCAGTCCCCCAGGGCAGGGTGGAAACACCATATATTTT	CASSPPGQGGNTIYF
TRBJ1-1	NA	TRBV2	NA	TGTGCCAGCATCGACACTGAAGCTTTCTTT	CASIDTEAFF
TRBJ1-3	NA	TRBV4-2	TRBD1	TGTGCCAGCAGCCAAGAACCACAACAGGGGCTGAGCTCTGGAAACACCATATATTTT	CASSQEPQQGLSSGNTIYF
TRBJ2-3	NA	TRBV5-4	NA	TGTGCCAGCAGCTTGCCTATCACAGATACGCAGTATTTT	CASSLPITDTQYF
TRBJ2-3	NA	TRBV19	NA	TGTGCCAGTAGTCAACTAGGTGCGAGCACAGATACGCAGTATTTT	CASSQLGASTDTQYF
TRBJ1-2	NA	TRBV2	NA	TGTGCCAGCAGTGTATCGGAAGGAGATTATGGCTACACCTTC	CASSVSEGDYGYTF
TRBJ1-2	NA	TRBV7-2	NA	TGTGCCAGCAGCACCTATGCACAGGACTATGGCTACACCTTC	CASSTYAQDYGYTF
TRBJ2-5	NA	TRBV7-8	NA	TGTGCCAGCAGCTTAGGGGCACTAGTAGGGGAGACCCAGTACTTC	CASSLGALVGETQYF
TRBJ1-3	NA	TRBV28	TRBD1	TGTGCCAGCAGTTCAACGGGACAGGGGGCTGGTGGAAACACCATATATTTT	CASSSTGQGAGGNTIYF
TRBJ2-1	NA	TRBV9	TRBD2	TGTGCCAGCAGCTCTACTAGCGGGAGCTCCTACAATGAGCAGTTCTTC	CASSSTSGSSYNEQFF
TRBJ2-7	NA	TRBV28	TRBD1	TGTGCCAGCAGCCCCCTAGGACAGGGAAGAGAGCAGTACTTC	CASSPLGQGREQYF
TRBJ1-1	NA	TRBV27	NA	TGTGCCAGCAGTTTACAGGCACTGAACACTGAAGCTTTCTTT	CASSLQALNTEAFF
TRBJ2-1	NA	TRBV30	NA	TGTGCCTGGAGGGTGCGAGCCCCCGGGTCCAATGAGCAGTTCTTC	CAWRVRAPGSNEQFF
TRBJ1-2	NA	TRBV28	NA	TGTGCCAGCAGTCCGCCACCAGGGGTCTATGGCTACACCTTC	CASSPPPGVYGYTF
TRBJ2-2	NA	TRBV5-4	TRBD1	TGTGCCAGCAGCCTGGACAGGGAATTCACCGGGGAGCTGTTTTTT	CASSLDREFTGELFF
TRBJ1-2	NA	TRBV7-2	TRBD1	TGTGCCAGCAGCTTAGCGGGGACAGGGGTCGTCATGATGCATGGCTACACCTTC	CASSLAGTGVVMMHGYTF
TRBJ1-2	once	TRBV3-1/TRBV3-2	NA	TGTGCCAGCAGCCAAGAAAGTGGAGCCTCGGCGGCCTATGGCTACACCTTC	CASSQESGASAAYGYTF
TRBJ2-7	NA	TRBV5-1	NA	TGCGCCAGCAGCCACCAACAGGGCAGGGAGCAGTACTTC	CASSHQQGREQYF
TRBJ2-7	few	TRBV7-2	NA	TGTGCCAGCAGCCTTGTACCAGGTGGCTCCTACGAGCAGTACTTC	CASSLVPGGSYEQYF
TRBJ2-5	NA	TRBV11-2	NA	TGTGCCAGCAGCCCCCAGGGGAGTGCGCGGTTGAAAGAGACCCAGTACTTC	CASSPQGSARLKETQYF